This T cell receptor (beta chain) was identified in a study of CD8+ T cells in alopecia areata. Study at large: Tofacitinib ran for 6 to 18 months before 6 months off drug.

Extracted from the samples, RNA was reverse transcribed into cDNA to serve as the sequencing template. Profiling relied on immunoSEQ multiplex PCR, and the TCRdb table lists in-frame clones only, not all of them. The sample carries approximately 100,000 clones, 60% recorded once. Treatment: oral pan-JAK inhibitor, 5-10 mg twice daily. Lesional scalp punch biopsies and peripheral blood came from alopecia areata patients. In the case of this clone: The antigen remains undetermined.

The germline V gene encodes CDR1 SGHNT and CDR2 YYREEE (reference sequence). CDR3 length: 17 amino acids. Deletions cut 2 bases from V and 1 base from J, with 18 bases between. Study results and caveats: On tofacitinib, scalp clonality and expanded CD8+ clones among top 100 fell significantly. Lesional scalp, especially alopecia totalis/universalis, showed higher clonality than normal scalp.

The clonotype comes from a human donor with alopecia areata. Sequencing used CD8+ T cells sorted from blood, obtained between weeks 55 and 65, from a patient treated with tofacitinib. This rearrangement joins TRBV5-4 to TRBJ1-2; unclear D gene. In nucleotides, the CDR3 is TGTGCCAGCAGCTTCGGACCGGGTAGGCCGGATAACTATGGCTACACCTTC. Translated, it gives CASSFGPGRPDNYGYTF.